Sequencing of this T cell receptor beta chain was carried out in a study of blood T cell repertoires in COVID-19. The CDR3 is 13 amino acids. V lost 3 bases and J 3 bases, leaving 9 bases between the germline ends. Methods used by the authors: Quantification of nucleated cells was approximated via reference gene primer amplification. Clones were read by immunoSEQ multiplex PCR, and TCRdb kept only the in-frame ones, dropping some. V and J calls and clone size are given by that table; D and trimming were obtained from the DNA. This sample carries under 50,000 clones, more than 85% of them seen once, and the ten largest clones take roughly 1%.

This chain links TRBV12-3 or TRBV12-4 with TRBJ2-7, with D unclear. This sequence originates from a man aged 55-75 years with COVID-19, enrolled during active disease. Material for sequencing was peripheral blood. The CDR3 DNA is TGTGCCAGCAGTTTTCACAGTCACTACGAGCAGTACTTC. This sequence encodes CASSFHSHYEQYF.